This entry is about one T cell receptor beta chain. Antigen: not known. This sample stems from a study of blood T cells in healthy people across ages. General observations from the study: Across the age range, TCR beta diversity per million T cells fell in a roughly linear way. Diversity was higher, and naive CD4+ cells more numerous, in long-lived donors than in aged donors.

The CDR3 contains 12 residues. Germline values: CDR1 KGHDR, CDR2 SFDVKD. The V end was cut by 9 bases, the J end by 1 base, with 6 bases between. Through a sample-barcoded 5' primer and a J-beta primer mix, a second PCR was run for roughly 7 to 12 cycles. TCRdb independently ran MiXCR on the 5' RACE reads; one entry per CDR3 protein. The sample shows roughly 700,000 distinct CDR3 sequences, about half of them seen only once. A minimum of 7 million PBMCs was isolated per sample. The chain employs TRBV24-1 and TRBJ2-1, with a weak D call TRBD2 (6 bases). The origin of this receptor is a woman in her fifties or sixties in good health. Sample: blood. CDR3 DNA sequence: TGTGCCACCGGGACTTCCTACAATGAGCAGTTCTTC. Amino acids: CATGTSYNEQFF.